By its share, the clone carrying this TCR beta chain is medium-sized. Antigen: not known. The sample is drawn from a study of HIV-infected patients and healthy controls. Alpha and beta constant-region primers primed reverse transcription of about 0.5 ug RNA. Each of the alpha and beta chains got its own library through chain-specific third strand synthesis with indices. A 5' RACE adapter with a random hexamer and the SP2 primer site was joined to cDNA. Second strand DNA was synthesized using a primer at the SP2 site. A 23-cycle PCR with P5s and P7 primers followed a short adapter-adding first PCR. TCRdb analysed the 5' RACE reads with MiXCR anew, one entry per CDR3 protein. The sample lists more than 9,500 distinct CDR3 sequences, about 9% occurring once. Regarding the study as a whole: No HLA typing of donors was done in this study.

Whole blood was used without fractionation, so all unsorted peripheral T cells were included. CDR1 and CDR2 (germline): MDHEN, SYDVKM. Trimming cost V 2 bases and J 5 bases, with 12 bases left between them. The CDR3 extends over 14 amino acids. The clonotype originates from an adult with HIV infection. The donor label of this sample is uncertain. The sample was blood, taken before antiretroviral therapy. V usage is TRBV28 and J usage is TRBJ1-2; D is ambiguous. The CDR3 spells CASSLEERVYGYTF. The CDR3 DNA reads TGTGCCAGCAGTTTAGAAGAGAGGGTTTATGGCTACACCTTC.